Listed below are T cell receptor beta chains from one sample, sequenced in a study of technical replicates of blood from a few donors. Data came from immunoSEQ multiplex PCR; TCRdb stores just in-frame clones and leaves some out. The sample shows some 73,000 clones, approximately 90% of them seen only once. Sequencing was carried out using PBMCs. These receptors were taken from a human donor in good health. Some clones in this sample may be carry-over from other donors' samples. The CDR3 runs from the conserved cysteine through the conserved F or W. A D gene is named only where the DNA matches it firmly. Only part of the rows carry a size: once, few, many, or a class if the clone is expanded.

j_call v_call clone_size d_call cdr3_nt cdr3_aa
TRBJ2-1 TRBV14 - TRBD2 TGTGCCAGCAGGGCTAGCGGGAGCAATGAGCAGTTCTTC CASRASGSNEQFF
TRBJ1-2 TRBV7-6 - TRBD1 TGTGCCAGCAGCTTAGGACAGGGATATGGCTACACCTTC CASSLGQGYGYTF
TRBJ2-3 TRBV18 - - TGTGCCAGCTCACCTTTTGGGACATCCACAGATACGCAGTATTTT CASSPFGTSTDTQYF
TRBJ2-2 TRBV4-3 - - TGCGCCAGCAGCCAAGAAGGAGGGCCTAAATCCGGGGAGCTGTTTTTT CASSQEGGPKSGELFF
TRBJ1-6 TRBV27 - TRBD1 TGTGCCAGCAGTTGGGACAGCTCCTATAATTCACCCCTCCACTTT CASSWDSSYNSPLHF
TRBJ1-2 TRBV5-1 - - TGCGCCAGCAGCACCGACACGGTTGGCTACACCTTC CASSTDTVGYTF
TRBJ2-5 TRBV5-6 few - TGTGCCAGCAGCTTGGTTACAGCTACGGAGACCCAGTACTTC CASSLVTATETQYF
TRBJ2-7 TRBV6-6 - - TGTGCCAGCAGCCCCATCGACAGCTACGAGCAGTACTTC CASSPIDSYEQYF
TRBJ2-1 TRBV5-4 - TRBD2 TGTGCCAGCAACCCCCGGGGGGGGCGGACGACCTACAATGAGCAGTTCTTC CASNPRGGRTTYNEQFF
TRBJ2-1 TRBV7-9 - TRBD2 TGTGCCAGCGGACAAACAACTAGCGGGAGGGGGAATGAGCAGTTCTTC CASGQTTSGRGNEQFF
TRBJ1-5 TRBV7-2 - TRBD1 TGTGCCAGCAGCTCAGACAGGGGGAATCAGCCCCAGCATTTT CASSSDRGNQPQHF
TRBJ2-7 TRBV9 - - TGTGCCAGCAGCGTTGGTATAGCGGCCTACGAGCAGTACTTC CASSVGIAAYEQYF
TRBJ2-7 TRBV19 - TRBD1 TGTGCCAGTCAGGGGACAGATTCCTACGAGCAGTACTTC CASQGTDSYEQYF
TRBJ2-7 TRBV7-9 - TRBD1 TGTGCCAGCAGCTTCTCGGCAGGGGGCTCCTACGAGCAGTACTTC CASSFSAGGSYEQYF
TRBJ1-1 TRBV2 few - TGTGCCAGCCATGGTGCGTCGAACACTGAAGCTTTCTTT CASHGASNTEAFF
TRBJ1-3 TRBV9 - - TGTGCCAGCAGCGGGGGGGGACGATCAATGTCTGGAAACACCATATATTTT CASSGGGRSMSGNTIYF
TRBJ2-7 TRBV11-2 - TRBD2 TGTGCCAGCAGCTTAGAACGGGGGGGTACCGAGCAGTACTTC CASSLERGGTEQYF
TRBJ2-7 TRBV30 - TRBD1 TGTGCCTGGAGTGCAGGGACAGGGAAGTACGAGCAGTACTTC CAWSAGTGKYEQYF
TRBJ2-5 TRBV7-6 - - TGTGCCAGCAGCTCTACCGAGGGTCGGGATAAAGAGACCCAGTACTTC CASSSTEGRDKETQYF
TRBJ2-1 TRBV4-2 - TRBD2 TGTGCCAGCAGCCCTCCGGCTAGCGGGAGTTTCTATGAGCAGTTCTTC CASSPPASGSFYEQFF
TRBJ2-1 TRBV5-1 - - TGCGCCAGCAGCTTGCTCTTCGCAACTTCCTACAATGAGCAGTTCTTC CASSLLFATSYNEQFF
TRBJ1-6 TRBV13 - TRBD1 TGTGCCAGCAGCCAACGACAGGGTGCGTCCTATAATTCACCCCTCCACTTT CASSQRQGASYNSPLHF
TRBJ2-3 TRBV5-1 - TRBD1 TGCGCCAGCAGCGCAGGGGGCTACACAGATACGCAGTATTTT CASSAGGYTDTQYF
TRBJ1-2 TRBV5-1 - TRBD1 TGCGCCAGCAGCTTGGAAGGACAGGGGGGGGTATGGACCTTC CASSLEGQGGVWTF
TRBJ2-2 TRBV4-3 - - TGCGCCAGCAGCCAAGGGCGGGTCACCGGGGAGCTGTTTTTT CASSQGRVTGELFF
TRBJ2-3 TRBV9 - TRBD2 TGTGCCAGCAGCGTATCGGCGGGAGTTATAGATACGCAGTATTTT CASSVSAGVIDTQYF
TRBJ2-3 TRBV5-1 - TRBD1 TGCGCCAGCAGCTTGTCGGGGACAGGGGGTCAAGATACGCAGTATTTT CASSLSGTGGQDTQYF
TRBJ2-5 TRBV7-3 once TRBD2 TGTGCCAGCAGCTTAGACGGGCGGGGGGAAGAGACCCAGTACTTC CASSLDGRGEETQYF
TRBJ2-5 TRBV5-4 - TRBD2 TGTGCCAGCAGCGTGGGACTAGCGGGGGGGCAGGAGACCCAGTACTTC CASSVGLAGGQETQYF
TRBJ1-2 TRBV5-4 - - TGTGCCAGCAGCACCGACTGGGAGGGAGGCTACACCTTC CASSTDWEGGYTF
TRBJ1-2 TRBV2 - TRBD1 TGTGCCAGCACTGGACAGGGCCCTCTCTATGGCTACACCTTC CASTGQGPLYGYTF
TRBJ1-1 TRBV5-6 - - TGTGCCAGCAGCTTGGTTCGGGGGACTGAAGCTTTCTTT CASSLVRGTEAFF
TRBJ2-1 TRBV9 - TRBD2 TGTGCCAGCAGCGGCCAGGGACTAGCGGGCCGGCTGCAGTTCTTC CASSGQGLAGRLQFF
TRBJ2-7 TRBV27 - TRBD2 TGTGCCAGCAGTTTAAATGTGGGAGGGAACGAGCAGTACTTC CASSLNVGGNEQYF
TRBJ2-1 TRBV5-6 - TRBD2 TGTGCCAGCAGCTTGGGGGGCAGCGGGAGCCGCCTTTACAATGAGCAGTTCTTC CASSLGGSGSRLYNEQFF
TRBJ2-4 TRBV6-1 - - TGTGCCAGCAGTGGTGACGAGCTAGGCAAAAACATTCAGTACTTC CASSGDELGKNIQYF
TRBJ2-7 TRBV2 - - TGTGCCAGCAGTCCAGGGTCCTACGAGCAGTACTTC CASSPGSYEQYF
TRBJ2-2 TRBV19 - - TGTGCCAGTAGTATCGGCCAGGGCACCGGGGAGCTGTTTTTT CASSIGQGTGELFF
TRBJ2-5 TRBV5-5 - TRBD1 TGTGCCAGCAGCCCGGGACAGGGAAAGCAAGAGACCCAGTACTTC CASSPGQGKQETQYF
TRBJ2-7 TRBV5-3 once - TGTGCCAGAAGCTTGTTAGCCGACGAGCAGTACTTC CARSLLADEQYF
TRBJ2-1 TRBV4-3 once - TGCGCCAGCAGCCAAGACAATCCCGTCAGCTCCTACAATGAGCAGTTCTTC CASSQDNPVSSYNEQFF